A single sample is the source of the 14 T cell receptor beta chains below, sequenced in a study of cytomegalovirus exposure and HLA in healthy donors. Use of 60 Vbeta and 13 Jbeta primers characterized the PCR. Clones were read by immunoSEQ multiplex PCR, and TCRdb kept only the in-frame ones, dropping some. This table holds more than 95,000 clones, around 84% found once. The specimen sequenced was PBMCs. These receptors were collected from a woman in her thirties or forties in good health and CMV-seronegative.

This clone came up once. The chain uses TRBV28 and TRBJ1-5; D is possibly TRBD1 (5 bases). The germline V gene has CDR1 MDHEN and CDR2 SYDVKM. Trimming shortened V by 3 bases and J by 0 bases, and 9 bases separated the two germline ends. The CDR3 runs to 15 residues. The CDR3 protein is CASSFPGYSNQPQHF. DNA of the CDR3: TGTGCCAGCAGTTTTCCAGGGTATAGCAATCAGCCCCAGCATTTT. Full variable domain (outside the CDR3, taken from reference TRBV28 and TRBJ1-5): DVKVTQSSRYLVKRTGEKVFLECVQDMDHENMFWYRQDPGLGLRLIYFSYDVKMKEKGDIPEGYSVSREKKERFSLILESASTNQTSMYLCASSFPGYSNQPQHFGDGTRLSIL.

This clone was counted once. The rearrangement links TRBV27 to TRBJ1-3; D gene uncertain. The CDR3 is made up of 15 amino acids. Germline V CDR1 and CDR2: MNHEY, SMNVEV (reference sequence). Trimming stripped 5 bases from V and 0 bases from J, with 11 bases between. The CDR3 DNA is TGTGCCAGCAGTCCGTACAGAGACTCTGGAAACACCATATATTTT. Its translation is CASSPYRDSGNTIYF.

The V call is TRBV5-5, the J call TRBJ2-7, with a weak D call TRBD1 (6 bases). The germline V gene encodes CDR1 SGHKS and CDR2 YYEKEE (reference sequence). The CDR3 length is 16 residues. V was pared by 0 bases and J by 6 bases, with 19 bases between. Here the CDR3 DNA reads TGTGCCAGCAGCTTGGGGCTGGGGGCAGGGAGTCCCGAGCAGTACTTC. It is translated as CASSLGLGAGSPEQYF.

This clone appeared a few times. At one boundary the junction diverges from the germline segment, which might be a read error. The rearrangement links TRBV5-1 to TRBJ2-6, with D possibly being TRBD1 (5 bases). The CDR3 has 17 amino acids. In germline, CDR1 is SGHRS, CDR2 YFSETQ. The CDR3 region is CASSTENINSGANGLTF. Written as DNA, the CDR3 is TGCGCCAGCAGCACCGAGAACATCAACTCTGGGGCCAACGGCCTGACTTTC.

The chain employs TRBV6-6 and TRBJ2-5; D possibly corresponds to TRBD2 (6 bases). Germline-derived CDR1 and CDR2 are MNHNY and SVGAGI (reference sequence). CDR3 length equals 13 residues. Trimming shortened V by 2 bases and J by 5 bases, and 9 bases separated the two germline ends. The CDR3 is CASSYGRGETQYF. The CDR3 region has the DNA TGTGCCAGCAGTTACGGCCGGGGGGAGACCCAGTACTTC.

The V and J genes are TRBV7-2 and TRBJ2-5; 9 bases agree with TRBD1. The DNA end favors TRBJ2-7, so the J call may be wrong. The CDR3 contains 17 residues. From germline, CDR1 is SGHTA and CDR2 FQGNSA. CDR3 loop: CASSSKTGTGSSYEQYF. In nucleotides, the CDR3 is TGTGCCAGCAGCTCCAAGACCGGGACAGGGAGCTCCTACGAGCAGTACTTC.

The CDR3 is CASSLTTGETTFF. CDR3 nucleotide sequence: TGTGCCAGCAGCTTAACGACAGGGGAGACAACTTTCTTT. J is TRBJ1-1 and V is TRBV7-9, with TRBD1 matching over 8 bases. Germline assignment: CDR1 SEHNR and CDR2 FQNEAQ (reference sequence). The CDR3 covers 13 residues. Unmatched junction bases numbered 8, after V lost 2 bases and J lost 12 bases.

The CDR3 loop reads CASSLFSGETQYF. CDR3 nucleotide sequence: TGTGCCAGCAGTTTATTCTCGGGGGAGACCCAGTACTTC. The chain links TRBV28 to TRBJ2-5, with a possible D match to TRBD2 (5 bases). Germline V lookup: CDR1 MDHEN, CDR2 SYDVKM. The CDR3 loop spans 13 amino acids. V was clipped by 1 base and J by 5 bases, with 8 bases between them.

This clone was counted only a few times. The V call is TRBV27, the J call TRBJ2-7, with 8 bases fitting TRBD2. CDR3 size: 17 residues. Germline V CDR1 and CDR2: MNHEY, SMNVEV (reference sequence). Unmatched junction bases numbered 14, after V lost 7 bases and J lost 0 bases. CDR3 protein: CASNKLSPGTSSYEQYF. Here the CDR3 DNA reads TGTGCCAGCAATAAACTCTCCCCGGGGACTAGCTCCTACGAGCAGTACTTC.

The V and J genes are TRBV6-5 and TRBJ1-2, with D maybe TRBD1 (5 bases). The germline CDR1 and CDR2 sequences are MNHEY and SVGAGI. This CDR3 has 15 amino acids. V was trimmed by 2 bases and J by 5 bases, leaving 15 bases between them. CDR3 DNA: TGTGCCAGCAGTTACCGAGGTCCGGGGGTTTATGGCTACACCTTC. This codes for CASSYRGPGVYGYTF.

This rearrangement joins TRBV28 to TRBJ2-1; a possible D gene is TRBD1 (6 bases). V gave up 8 bases and J gave up 4 bases, with 15 bases separating them. Germline values: CDR1 MDHEN, CDR2 SYDVKM. This CDR3 is 14 amino acids long. The CDR3 nucleotides read TGTGCCAGCCCACCCACAGGGACGTACAATGAGCAGTTCTTC. It is translated as CASPPTGTYNEQFF.

Only one count was recorded for this clone. The chain recombines TRBV28 with TRBJ1-6; D unclear. Trimming stripped 8 bases from V and 13 bases from J, with 21 bases between. There are 14 residues in the CDR3. CDR1 is MDHEN and CDR2 is SYDVKM in the germline V gene. CDR3 nucleotides: TGTGCCAGCGGGTTTGCGGGCCCCGAGGCCCCCCTCCACTTT. Protein: CASGFAGPEAPLHF.

The chain links TRBV28 to TRBJ2-7; D possibly corresponds to TRBD2 (5 bases). CDR1 MDHEN and CDR2 SYDVKM come from the germline V gene. The CDR3 consists of 14 residues. V lost 2 bases and J lost 3, with 11 bases in between. The CDR3 reads CASSLEGRDYEQYF. The DNA for the CDR3 is TGTGCCAGCAGTTTAGAGGGTAGGGACTACGAGCAGTACTTC.

Written as DNA, the CDR3 is TGTGCCAGCTCACCGAGCGAGGGGGCGAACACTGAAGCTTTCTTT. Protein: CASSPSEGANTEAFF. The chain uses TRBV18 and TRBJ1-1, with 7 bases matching TRBD1. Germline-derived CDR1 and CDR2 are KGHSH and LQKENI. The trim removed 3 bases at V and 1 base at J, leaving 5 bases unmatched. This CDR3 contains 15 residues.